This T cell receptor beta chain was sequenced for a study of blood T cell repertoires in COVID-19. Across the whole study: The samples span acute and convalescent COVID-19 from the United States, Italy and Spain. The cDNA or gDNA used as material had been derived from T cells, B-cell-depleted T cells, or PBMCs.

Original processing methods: The authors estimated nucleated cell counts from reference gene primer amplification. The data were produced by immunoSEQ multiplex PCR, yet TCRdb's version contains in-frame clones alone and is incomplete. V, J and clone size derive from that table, while D and trimming were established from the DNA sequence. The repertoire holds 250,000 to 300,000 clones, with 70% to 90% as singletons. This CDR3 spans 18 amino acids. Germline V lookup: CDR1 MNHNS, CDR2 SASEGT. The V and J ends lost 3 bases and 4 bases, in that order; junction bases with no gene match: 13. The TCR comes from a woman aged 30 to 39 who had recovered from COVID-19. The chain uses TRBV6-1 and TRBJ2-3, with TRBD2 matching over 10 bases. Sequencing was performed on PBMCs or T cells enriched from blood (not recorded which). CDR3 protein: CASSDLAGGTLGADTQYF. The CDR3 nucleotides are TGTGCCAGCAGTGATTTAGCGGGAGGTACCCTAGGGGCAGATACGCAGTATTTT.